Listed below are T cell receptor beta chains from one sample, sequenced in a study of T cell changes during pregnancy in multiple sclerosis. Some clones are missing from TCRdb's copy, which holds only in-frame ones; the method was immunoSEQ multiplex PCR. The sample has 38,000 or so clones, about 94% seen once; the top ten hold approximately 0.42%. This specimen consisted of CD4+ T cells from peripheral blood mononuclear cells, obtained in the second trimester of pregnancy. The receptors derive from a female donor with multiple sclerosis, enrolled in a pregnancy study. The CDR3 runs from the conserved cysteine through the conserved F or W. The D gene is left open where the match is weak. Only part of the rows carry a size: once, few, many, or a class if the clone is expanded.

>once|TRBJ2-1|NA|TRBV7-9
CASSPKGGASLEQFF
TGTGCCAGCAGCCCTAAAGGAGGAGCCTCCCTTGAGCAGTTCTTC
>NA|TRBJ2-3|NA|TRBV5-4
CASSLSLATDTQYF
TGTGCCAGCAGCTTGTCACTAGCCACAGATACGCAGTATTTT
>NA|TRBJ2-3|NA|TRBV19
CASSTSQGGRGTDTQYF
TGTGCCAGTAGTACCTCTCAGGGAGGAAGGGGCACAGATACGCAGTATTTT
>NA|TRBJ1-3|NA|TRBV9
CASSARRGGGEGNTIYF
TGTGCCAGCAGCGCCCGACGTGGGGGAGGTGAAGGAAACACCATATATTTT
>NA|TRBJ2-7|TRBD2|TRBV9
CASSGEAGAYEQYF
TGTGCCAGCAGCGGAGAAGCGGGGGCCTACGAGCAGTACTTC
>NA|TRBJ2-3|TRBD2|TRBV9
CASSVGTAGGRGDTQYF
TGTGCCAGCAGCGTAGGGACGGCGGGGGGGCGTGGAGATACGCAGTATTTT
>once|TRBJ2-4|NA|TRBV7-9
CASSPRGAKNIQYF
TGTGCCAGCAGCCCCAGGGGAGCCAAAAACATTCAGTACTTC
>NA|TRBJ1-2|TRBD1|TRBV7-2
CASSRDREVNGGGYTF
TGTGCCAGCAGCCGGGACAGGGAGGTAAATGGCGGTGGCTACACCTTC
>few|TRBJ1-2|NA|TRBV5-1
CASSLNSANYGYTF
TGCGCCAGCAGCTTGAATTCGGCTAACTATGGCTACACCTTC
>NA|TRBJ1-5|NA|TRBV18
CASSSSQPQHF
TGTGCCAGCTCGTCGAGTCAGCCCCAGCATTTT
>NA|TRBJ2-6|TRBD1|TRBV5-6
CASSLTTGGLGANVLTF
TGTGCCAGCAGCTTGACGACAGGGGGCTTAGGGGCCAACGTCCTGACTTTC
>NA|TRBJ1-3|NA|TRBV5-1
CASSSERHSGNTIYF
TGCGCCAGCAGCTCAGAGCGCCACTCTGGAAACACCATATATTTT
>NA|TRBJ2-3|TRBD2|TRBV5-1
CASSSSGRAADTQYF
TGCGCCAGCAGCTCGAGCGGGAGGGCGGCAGATACGCAGTATTTT
>NA|TRBJ2-4|TRBD1|TRBV5-1
CASSSDRGGQGKNIQYF
TGCGCCAGCAGCTCGGACAGGGGAGGTCAGGGCAAAAACATTCAGTACTTC
>NA|TRBJ2-7|TRBD1|TRBV7-7
CASSRDSTYEQYF
TGTGCCAGCAGCAGGGACAGCACCTACGAGCAGTACTTC
>NA|TRBJ2-1|NA|TRBV19
CASRGQPPYNEQFF
TGTGCCAGTAGGGGACAACCCCCATACAATGAGCAGTTCTTC
>few|TRBJ1-2|NA|TRBV6-6
CASSVGQLPYGYTF
TGTGCCAGCAGTGTAGGACAGCTACCATATGGCTACACCTTC
>NA|TRBJ2-1|TRBD2|TRBV7-3
CASRVSGGYNEQFF
TGTGCCAGCAGAGTTAGCGGGGGTTACAATGAGCAGTTCTTC
>NA|TRBJ1-5|TRBD1|TRBV7-2
CASSLIEGAHNQPQHF
TGTGCCAGCAGCTTAATAGAGGGGGCGCACAATCAGCCCCAGCATTTT
>NA|TRBJ1-2|TRBD1|TRBV4-1
CASSHRTGVDYGYTF
TGCGCCAGCAGCCACCGGACAGGGGTGGACTATGGCTACACCTTC
>once|TRBJ2-7|TRBD2|TRBV10-2
CASGYSSGKSSYEQYF
TGCGCCAGCGGCTATTCTAGCGGAAAAAGCTCCTACGAGCAGTACTTC
>NA|TRBJ1-4|NA|TRBV5-1
CASSLGVVGANEKLFF
TGCGCCAGCAGCTTGGGGGTAGTCGGAGCTAATGAAAAACTGTTTTTT
>NA|TRBJ2-7|TRBD2|TRBV7-3
CASSPGTSGRECYEQYF
TGTGCCAGCAGCCCCGGGACTAGCGGGAGGGAGTGCTACGAGCAGTACTTC
>NA|TRBJ1-6|NA|TRBV5-1
CASSETPVNSPLHF
TGCGCCAGCAGCGAAACCCCAGTCAATTCACCCCTCCACTTT
>NA|TRBJ2-3|TRBD1|TRBV5-1
CASSLQGANADTQYF
TGCGCCAGCAGCTTACAGGGGGCGAACGCAGATACGCAGTATTTT
>NA|TRBJ1-5|NA|TRBV29-1
CSATQGNQPQHF
TGCAGCGCGACTCAGGGGAATCAGCCCCAGCATTTT
>NA|TRBJ2-7|NA|TRBV28
CASSLNGYEQYF
TGTGCCAGCAGTTTGAACGGGTACGAGCAGTACTTC
>once|TRBJ2-3|TRBD1|TRBV19
CASRDRAPDTQYF
TGTGCCAGTCGGGACAGGGCACCAGATACGCAGTATTTT
>once|TRBJ2-7|NA|TRBV5-4
CASSESGHITAEQYF
TGTGCCAGCAGCGAGTCGGGACATATTACGGCCGAGCAGTACTTC
>NA|TRBJ1-2|NA|TRBV5-5
CASSLRGEAGYTF
TGTGCCAGCAGCTTGAGAGGGGAGGCTGGCTACACCTTC
>NA|TRBJ2-1|TRBD2|TRBV19
CASTGRTSGRAYTDNEQFF
TGTGCCAGTACGGGACGTACTAGCGGGAGGGCCTATACTGACAATGAGCAGTTCTTC
>NA|TRBJ1-5|NA|TRBV7-8
CASSSGFNQPQHF
TGTGCCAGCAGCTCAGGATTCAATCAGCCCCAGCATTTT
>NA|TRBJ1-1|TRBD1|TRBV7-2
CASSSFPGTGAEAFF
TGTGCCAGCAGCTCCTTCCCCGGGACAGGGGCTGAAGCTTTCTTT
>NA|TRBJ1-5|NA|TRBV4-2
CASSLTGGRINQPQHF
TGTGCCAGCAGCCTAACGGGGGGACGAATCAATCAGCCCCAGCATTTT
>NA|TRBJ1-5|NA|TRBV21-1
CASSKEDRGKCQPQHF
TGTGCCAGCAGCAAAGAAGACAGGGGGAAGTGTCAGCCCCAGCATTTT
>NA|TRBJ2-7|NA|TRBV27
CARPWRPGSYEQYF
TGTGCCAGGCCTTGGCGGCCCGGCTCCTACGAGCAGTACTTC
>NA|TRBJ2-2|NA|TRBV2
CASNNGGSNTGELFF
TGTGCCAGCAATAACGGGGGATCGAACACCGGGGAGCTGTTTTTT
>NA|TRBJ1-4|NA|TRBV28
CASSLRRTDEKLFF
TGTGCCAGCAGCTTACGCCGGACAGATGAAAAACTGTTTTTT
>NA|TRBJ2-3|TRBD2|TRBV7-7
CASSLLAGGGDTQYF
TGTGCCAGCAGCTTACTAGCGGGAGGAGGGGATACGCAGTATTTT